In this sample, the clone carrying this TCR beta chain turned up many times. The data belong to a study of breast tumors, draining lymph nodes, adjacent tissues. Breast cancer patients provided tissue from their axillary draining lymph nodes. TCRdb passed the multiplex PCR reads through MiXCR, listing each CDR3 protein once. The sample contains under 350,000 distinct CDR3 sequences, around 31% of which appear only once. Germline CDR1 is LGHDT and CDR2 is YNNKEL (reference sequence). V shed 5 bases and J 7 bases; nucleotides not matched to a gene: 5. The CDR3 covers 14 residues. Sequencing input: axillary lymph node tissue. The receptor was derived from a female donor with breast cancer. Some clones in this sample may be carry-over from other donors' samples. The chain links TRBV3-1 to TRBJ1-6, with 7 bases identical to TRBD1. CDR3 in amino acids: CASSYTGVNSPLHF. The CDR3 nucleotides read TGTGCCAGCAGCTACACAGGGGTGAATTCACCCCTCCACTTT.